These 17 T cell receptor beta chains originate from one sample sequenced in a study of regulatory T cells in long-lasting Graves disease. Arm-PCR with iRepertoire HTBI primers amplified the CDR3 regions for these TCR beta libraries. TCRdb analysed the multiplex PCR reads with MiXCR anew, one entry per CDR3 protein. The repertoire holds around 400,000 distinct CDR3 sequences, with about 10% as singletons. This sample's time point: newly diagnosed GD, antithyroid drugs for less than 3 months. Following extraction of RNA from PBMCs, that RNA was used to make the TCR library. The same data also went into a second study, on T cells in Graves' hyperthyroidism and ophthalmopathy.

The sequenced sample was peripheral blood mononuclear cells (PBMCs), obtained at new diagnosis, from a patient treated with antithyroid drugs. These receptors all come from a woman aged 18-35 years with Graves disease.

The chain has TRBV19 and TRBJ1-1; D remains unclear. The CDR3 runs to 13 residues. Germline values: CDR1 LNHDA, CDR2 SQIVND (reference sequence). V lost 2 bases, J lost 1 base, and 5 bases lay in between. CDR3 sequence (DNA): TGTGCCAGTAGTATAACAAGGAACACTGAAGCTTTCTTT. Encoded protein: CASSITRNTEAFF.

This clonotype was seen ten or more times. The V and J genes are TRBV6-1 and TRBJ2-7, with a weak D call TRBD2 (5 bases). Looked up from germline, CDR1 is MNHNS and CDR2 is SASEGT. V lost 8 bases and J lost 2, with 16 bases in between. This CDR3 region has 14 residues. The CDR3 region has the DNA TGTGCCAGCCGAATGAGGGAGAAGACCTACGAGCAGTACTTC. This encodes CASRMREKTYEQYF.

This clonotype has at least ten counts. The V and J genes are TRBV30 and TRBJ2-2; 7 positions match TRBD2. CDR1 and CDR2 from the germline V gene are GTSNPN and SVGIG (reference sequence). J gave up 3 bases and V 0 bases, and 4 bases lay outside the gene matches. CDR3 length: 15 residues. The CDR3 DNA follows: TGTGCCTGGAGTGTACTAGCGTTGGACACCGGGGAGCTGTTTTTT. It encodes CAWSVLALDTGELFF.

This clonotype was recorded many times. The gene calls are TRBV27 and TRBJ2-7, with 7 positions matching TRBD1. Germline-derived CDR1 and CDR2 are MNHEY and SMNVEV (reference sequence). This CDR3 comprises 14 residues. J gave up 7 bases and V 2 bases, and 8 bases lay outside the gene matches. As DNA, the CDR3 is TGTGCCAGCAGTTTACTCCCGGGACAGTTTGAGCAGTACTTC. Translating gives CASSLLPGQFEQYF.

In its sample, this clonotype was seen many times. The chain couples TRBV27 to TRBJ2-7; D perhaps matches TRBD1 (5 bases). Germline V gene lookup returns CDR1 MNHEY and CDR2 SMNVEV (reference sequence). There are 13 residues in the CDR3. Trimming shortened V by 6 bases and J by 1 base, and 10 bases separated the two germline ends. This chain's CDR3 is CASRSGLSYEQYF. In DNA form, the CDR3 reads TGTGCCAGCAGATCAGGGTTGTCCTACGAGCAGTACTTC.

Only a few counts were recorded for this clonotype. CDR3 sequence reads: CASMGARNYGYTF. The CDR3 nucleotides read TGTGCCAGCATGGGGGCACGGAACTATGGCTACACCTTC. V usage is TRBV6-1 and J usage is TRBJ1-2; tentative D call: TRBD1 (6 bases). Germline CDR1 MNHNS, CDR2 SASEGT. Deletions cut 7 bases from V and 2 bases from J, with 11 bases between. The CDR3 runs 13 residues.

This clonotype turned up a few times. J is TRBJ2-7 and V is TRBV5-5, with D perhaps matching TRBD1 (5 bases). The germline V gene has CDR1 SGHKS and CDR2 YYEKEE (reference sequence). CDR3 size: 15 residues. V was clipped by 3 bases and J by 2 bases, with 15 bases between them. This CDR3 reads CASSSGPGPTYEQYF. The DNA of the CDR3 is TGTGCCAGCAGCTCGGGCCCAGGGCCCACCTACGAGCAGTACTTC.

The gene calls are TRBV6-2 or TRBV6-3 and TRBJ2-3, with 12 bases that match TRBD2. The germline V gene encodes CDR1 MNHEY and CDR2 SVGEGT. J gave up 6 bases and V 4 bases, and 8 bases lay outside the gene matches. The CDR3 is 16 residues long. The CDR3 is CASSFEGLAGIDTQYF. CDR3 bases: TGTGCCAGCAGTTTTGAAGGACTAGCGGGGATCGATACGCAGTATTTT.

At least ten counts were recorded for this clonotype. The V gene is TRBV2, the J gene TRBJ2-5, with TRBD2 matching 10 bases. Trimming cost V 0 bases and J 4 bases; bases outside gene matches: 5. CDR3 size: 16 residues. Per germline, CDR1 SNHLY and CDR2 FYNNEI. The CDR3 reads CASSEAVAGGAETQYF. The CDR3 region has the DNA TGTGCCAGCAGTGAAGCGGTAGCGGGGGGCGCAGAGACCCAGTACTTC.

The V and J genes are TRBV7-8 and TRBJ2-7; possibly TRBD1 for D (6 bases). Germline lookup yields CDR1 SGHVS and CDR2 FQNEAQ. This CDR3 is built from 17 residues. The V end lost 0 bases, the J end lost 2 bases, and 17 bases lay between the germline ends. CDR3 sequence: CASSLAAQGKIAYEQYF. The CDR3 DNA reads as TGTGCCAGCAGCTTAGCGGCCCAGGGGAAGATCGCCTACGAGCAGTACTTC. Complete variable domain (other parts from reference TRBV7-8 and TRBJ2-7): GAGVSQSPRYKVAKRGQDVALRCDPISGHVSLFWYQQALGQGPEFLTYFQNEAQLDKSGLPSDRFFAERPEGSVSTLKIQRTQQEDSAVYLCASSLAAQGKIAYEQYFGPGTRLTVT.

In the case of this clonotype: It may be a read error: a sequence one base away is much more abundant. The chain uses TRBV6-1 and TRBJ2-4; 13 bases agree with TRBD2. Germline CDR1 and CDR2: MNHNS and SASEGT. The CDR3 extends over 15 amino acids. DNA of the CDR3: TGTACCAGCAGTGTAGGGACTAGCGGGAAGGCCCGTGGGTACTTC. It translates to CTSSVGTSGKARGYF.

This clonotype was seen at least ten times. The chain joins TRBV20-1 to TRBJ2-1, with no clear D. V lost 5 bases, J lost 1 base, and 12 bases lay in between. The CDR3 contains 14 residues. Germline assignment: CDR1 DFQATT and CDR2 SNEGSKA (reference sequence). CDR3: CSAQSPRSYNEQFF. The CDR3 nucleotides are TGCAGTGCTCAGTCCCCGCGGTCCTACAATGAGCAGTTCTTC.

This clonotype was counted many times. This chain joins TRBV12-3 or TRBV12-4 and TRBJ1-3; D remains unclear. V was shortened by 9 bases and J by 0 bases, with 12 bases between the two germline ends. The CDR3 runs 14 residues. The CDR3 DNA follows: TGTGCCAGTTCAATTAGCGGCTCTGGAAACACCATATATTTT. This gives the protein CASSISGSGNTIYF.

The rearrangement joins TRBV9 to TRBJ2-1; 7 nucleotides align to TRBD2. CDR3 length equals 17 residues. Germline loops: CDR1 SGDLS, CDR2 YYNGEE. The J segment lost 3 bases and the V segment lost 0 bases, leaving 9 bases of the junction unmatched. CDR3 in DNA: TGTGCCAGCAGCGTAGTCAGGGCGGGAGCGATCTACAATGAGCAGTTCTTC. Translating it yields CASSVVRAGAIYNEQFF.

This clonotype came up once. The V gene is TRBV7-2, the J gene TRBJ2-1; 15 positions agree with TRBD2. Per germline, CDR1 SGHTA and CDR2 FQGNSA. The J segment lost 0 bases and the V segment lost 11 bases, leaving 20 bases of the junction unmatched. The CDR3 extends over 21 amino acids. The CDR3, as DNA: TGTGCCGCGGGATCGAAAGGGACTAGCGGGGGGCTGATAAGCTCCTACAATGAGCAGTTCTTC. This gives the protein CAAGSKGTSGGLISSYNEQFF.

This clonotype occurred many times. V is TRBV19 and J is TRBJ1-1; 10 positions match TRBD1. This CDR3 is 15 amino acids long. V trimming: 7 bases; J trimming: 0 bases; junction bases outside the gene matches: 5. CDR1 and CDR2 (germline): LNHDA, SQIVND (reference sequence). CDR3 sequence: CASIKGQGMNTEAFF. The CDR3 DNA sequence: TGTGCCAGTATAAAGGGACAGGGGATGAACACTGAAGCTTTCTTT. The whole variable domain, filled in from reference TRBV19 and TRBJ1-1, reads DGGITQSPKYLFRKEGQNVTLSCEQNLNHDAMYWYRQDPGQGLRLIYYSQIVNDFQKGDIAEGYSVSREKKESFPLTVTSAQKNPTAFYLCASIKGQGMNTEAFFGQGTRLTVV.

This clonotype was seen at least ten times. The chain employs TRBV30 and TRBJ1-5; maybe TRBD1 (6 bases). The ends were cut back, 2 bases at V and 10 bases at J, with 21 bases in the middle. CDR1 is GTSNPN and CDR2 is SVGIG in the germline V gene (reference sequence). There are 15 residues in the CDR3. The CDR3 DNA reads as TGTGCCTGGAGTTTCACCGGGGGGGCCACCGAACCCCAGCATTTT. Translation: CAWSFTGGATEPQHF.